These T cell receptor beta chains were read from a single sample in a study of CD8 T cells in ankylosing spondylitis. TCRdb re-analysed the 5' RACE reads in MiXCR, keeping a single row per CDR3 protein. The table records a few hundred thousand distinct CDR3 sequences, roughly 10% of them present only once. Material: blood, either unsorted or a sorted T cell fraction (not recorded which). These receptors were collected from a female donor with ankylosing spondylitis or in good health (not recorded which). CDR3s include the opening cysteine and the closing phenylalanine or tryptophan. The D gene is left open where the match is weak. Not all rows give a size; the values are once, few, many and, for expanded clones, a class.

clone size: many
J gene: TRBJ2-1
D gene: TRBD2
V gene: TRBV5-6
CDR3 DNA: TGTGCCAGCAGCTCGACTCGGGCGGCGGGAGGTATTAGCAATGAGCAGTTCTTC
CDR3 protein: CASSSTRAAGGISNEQFF

clone size: many
J gene: TRBJ2-3
D gene: TRBD1
V gene: TRBV5-1
CDR3 DNA: TGCGCCAGCAGCGAGAACAGGGGGCCCCCCACAGATACGCAGTATTTT
CDR3 protein: CASSENRGPPTDTQYF

clone size: few
J gene: TRBJ2-7
D gene: TRBD2
V gene: TRBV12-3/TRBV12-4
CDR3 DNA: TGTGCCAGCAGTTCCCTAGCGGGAGCGGCCGAGCAGTACTTC
CDR3 protein: CASSSLAGAAEQYF

clone size: many
J gene: TRBJ1-4
D gene: .
V gene: TRBV5-1
CDR3 DNA: TGCGCCAGCAGCCCCAACAGTGCAACTAATGAAAAACTGTTTTTT
CDR3 protein: CASSPNSATNEKLFF

clone size: many
J gene: TRBJ2-1
D gene: .
V gene: TRBV6-1
CDR3 DNA: TGTGCCAGCACCTTGGGGGGTTGGTCCTACAATGAGCAGTTCTTC
CDR3 protein: CASTLGGWSYNEQFF

clone size: .
J gene: TRBJ2-3
D gene: .
V gene: TRBV29-1
CDR3 DNA: TGCAGCGCCCGGGACAGCACAGATACGCAGTATTTT
CDR3 protein: CSARDSTDTQYF

clone size: few
J gene: TRBJ2-2
D gene: TRBD2
V gene: TRBV14
CDR3 DNA: TGTGCCAGCAGCCAAGAATGGAGTAGCGGGAGGCACGGGGAGCTGTTTTTT
CDR3 protein: CASSQEWSSGRHGELFF

clone size: many
J gene: TRBJ2-1
D gene: TRBD2
V gene: TRBV19
CDR3 DNA: TGTGCCAGTAGTCCCACTAGCGATTACTACAATGAGCAGTTCTTC
CDR3 protein: CASSPTSDYYNEQFF

clone size: many
J gene: TRBJ2-7
D gene: .
V gene: TRBV25-1
CDR3 DNA: TGTGCCAGCAGTGAATATAGCAACTCGGGATACGAGCAGTACTTC
CDR3 protein: CASSEYSNSGYEQYF

clone size: .
J gene: TRBJ1-3
D gene: .
V gene: TRBV2
CDR3 DNA: TGTGCCAGTCGAACGGAGGGAAACACCATATATTTT
CDR3 protein: CASRTEGNTIYF

clone size: many
J gene: TRBJ1-3
D gene: .
V gene: TRBV12-3/TRBV12-4
CDR3 DNA: TGTGCCAGCAAAGGGCAGGGAGAGTCTGGAAACACCATATATTTT
CDR3 protein: CASKGQGESGNTIYF

clone size: many
J gene: TRBJ1-6
D gene: .
V gene: TRBV28
CDR3 DNA: TGTGCCAGCAGTTTCCTGCAGGGGAATAATTCACCCCTCCACTTT
CDR3 protein: CASSFLQGNNSPLHF

clone size: many
J gene: TRBJ2-2
D gene: TRBD1
V gene: TRBV20-1
CDR3 DNA: TGCAGTGCAACCCACAGGGGCCCCGGGGAGCTGTTTTTT
CDR3 protein: CSATHRGPGELFF

clone size: .
J gene: TRBJ2-3
D gene: .
V gene: TRBV10-3
CDR3 DNA: TGTGCCATCAGTGTGGGCGCAGATACGCAGTATTTT
CDR3 protein: CAISVGADTQYF

clone size: few
J gene: TRBJ2-4
D gene: TRBD1
V gene: TRBV15
CDR3 DNA: TGTGCCACCAGCAGAGTACAGGGGGTTCAGTACTTC
CDR3 protein: CATSRVQGVQYF

clone size: few
J gene: TRBJ2-1
D gene: .
V gene: TRBV20-1
CDR3 DNA: TGCAGTGCCACTAAGAGCCATAGCTCCTACAATGAGCAGTTCTTC
CDR3 protein: CSATKSHSSYNEQFF

clone size: many
J gene: TRBJ1-3
D gene: .
V gene: TRBV20-1
CDR3 DNA: TGCAGTGCTAACCCGGGGGCTAACTCTGGAAACACCATATATTTT
CDR3 protein: CSANPGANSGNTIYF

clone size: many
J gene: TRBJ2-5
D gene: .
V gene: TRBV18
CDR3 DNA: TGTGCCAGCTCGTCTCCAGAGACCCAGTACTTC
CDR3 protein: CASSSPETQYF

clone size: many
J gene: TRBJ2-2
D gene: TRBD1
V gene: TRBV4-3
CDR3 DNA: TGCGCCAGCAGCAGGGACAGGGGTGGCGGGGAGCTGTTTTTT
CDR3 protein: CASSRDRGGGELFF

clone size: many
J gene: TRBJ1-1
D gene: .
V gene: TRBV12-3/TRBV12-4
CDR3 DNA: TGTGCCAGCGTACTCACATGGGGGGGCACTGAAGCTTTCTTT
CDR3 protein: CASVLTWGGTEAFF

clone size: many
J gene: TRBJ2-3
D gene: .
V gene: TRBV20-1
CDR3 DNA: TGCAGTGCTAGACACCACAATGATGCGCAGTATTTT
CDR3 protein: CSARHHNDAQYF

clone size: few
J gene: TRBJ2-7
D gene: .
V gene: TRBV28
CDR3 DNA: TGTGCCAGCAGGACCTGGGGACCCAGCTCCTACGAGCAGTACTTC
CDR3 protein: CASRTWGPSSYEQYF

clone size: many
J gene: TRBJ2-1
D gene: TRBD1
V gene: TRBV27
CDR3 DNA: TGTGCCAGCAGTTTGATAGGGACAGACAATGAGCAGTTCTTC
CDR3 protein: CASSLIGTDNEQFF

clone size: many
J gene: TRBJ2-1
D gene: TRBD2
V gene: TRBV20-1
CDR3 DNA: TGCAGTGCTAGGTCGGGGGGGCTAGCGGCCTGGAGGGACTACAATGAGCAGTTCTTC
CDR3 protein: CSARSGGLAAWRDYNEQFF

clone size: many
J gene: TRBJ2-7
D gene: TRBD2
V gene: TRBV9
CDR3 DNA: TGTGCCAGCAGCGACCCAACAACCCGCCTAGCGGGCGAGCAGTACTTC
CDR3 protein: CASSDPTTRLAGEQYF

clone size: many
J gene: TRBJ2-1
D gene: TRBD2
V gene: TRBV20-1
CDR3 DNA: TGCAGTGCTAGGCAGGGACTAGCGGGAGGTTTCACCTACAATGAGCAGTTCTTC
CDR3 protein: CSARQGLAGGFTYNEQFF

clone size: many
J gene: TRBJ1-2
D gene: TRBD1
V gene: TRBV5-1
CDR3 DNA: TGCGCCAGCAGCAGTGGACCGGGACAGCAAGGCTACACCTTC
CDR3 protein: CASSSGPGQQGYTF

clone size: .
J gene: TRBJ2-5
D gene: TRBD2
V gene: TRBV20-1
CDR3 DNA: TGCAGTGCTACCCGAGGGACTAGCGGGAGATGGGAGACCCAGTACTTC
CDR3 protein: CSATRGTSGRWETQYF

clone size: many
J gene: TRBJ2-4
D gene: TRBD1
V gene: TRBV20-1
CDR3 DNA: TGCAGTGCTCCCGACAGGGTGTTTCAGTACTTC
CDR3 protein: CSAPDRVFQYF

clone size: few
J gene: TRBJ1-3
D gene: .
V gene: TRBV28
CDR3 DNA: TGTGCCAGCAGGGAATACTCTGGAAACACCATATATTTT
CDR3 protein: CASREYSGNTIYF

clone size: many
J gene: TRBJ1-1
D gene: .
V gene: TRBV5-1
CDR3 DNA: TGCGCCAGCAGCTTTGGGGCTGAGGGCACTGAAGCTTTCTTT
CDR3 protein: CASSFGAEGTEAFF

clone size: .
J gene: TRBJ1-6
D gene: TRBD1
V gene: TRBV2
CDR3 DNA: TGTGCCAGCAGTTATGACAGGGCACCCCTCCACTTT
CDR3 protein: CASSYDRAPLHF

clone size: .
J gene: TRBJ2-5
D gene: TRBD1
V gene: TRBV9
CDR3 DNA: TGTGCCAGCAGCATCGTGGGGACAGGGGAAGAGACCCAGTACTTC
CDR3 protein: CASSIVGTGEETQYF

clone size: many
J gene: TRBJ2-1
D gene: .
V gene: TRBV29-1
CDR3 DNA: TGCAGCGCGAGGGTCCTTTCCCTAGCGCCGAGCTCCTACAATGAGCAGTTCTTC
CDR3 protein: CSARVLSLAPSSYNEQFF

clone size: many
J gene: TRBJ2-3
D gene: .
V gene: TRBV5-1
CDR3 DNA: TGCGCCAGCAGCTTGGTCAATCCTAGCACAGATACGCAGTATTTT
CDR3 protein: CASSLVNPSTDTQYF

clone size: many
J gene: TRBJ2-1
D gene: .
V gene: TRBV7-2
CDR3 DNA: TGTGCCAGCAGCTTATTTGGCGGTACCAATGAGCAGTTCTTC
CDR3 protein: CASSLFGGTNEQFF

clone size: many
J gene: TRBJ2-3
D gene: .
V gene: TRBV20-1
CDR3 DNA: TGCAGTGCCGAACGCGCTACGCGCTCCGCAGATACGCAGTATTTT
CDR3 protein: CSAERATRSADTQYF

clone size: .
J gene: TRBJ2-3
D gene: .
V gene: TRBV6-5
CDR3 DNA: TGTGCCAGCAGTTACGTGGGGAGAGGGGGAGATAAGCAGTATTTT
CDR3 protein: CASSYVGRGGDKQYF

clone size: .
J gene: TRBJ2-1
D gene: TRBD2
V gene: TRBV20-1
CDR3 DNA: TGCTGTGCTAGAGGGCTAGCGGGAGGGCGATATTACAATGAGCAGTTCTTC
CDR3 protein: CCARGLAGGRYYNEQFF

clone size: many
J gene: TRBJ1-1
D gene: TRBD1
V gene: TRBV20-1
CDR3 DNA: TGCAGTGCTAGCGGGACAGGCCGGGGTCCTGAAGCTTTCTTT
CDR3 protein: CSASGTGRGPEAFF

clone size: few
J gene: TRBJ1-5
D gene: .
V gene: TRBV3-1
CDR3 DNA: TGTGCCAGCAGCCAAGTTTGCAGGACTGTTAGCAATCAGCCCCAGCATTTT
CDR3 protein: CASSQVCRTVSNQPQHF

clone size: many
J gene: TRBJ2-1
D gene: .
V gene: TRBV5-1
CDR3 DNA: TGCGCCAGCAGCCTGACACTGAGCTCCTACAATGAGCAGTTCTTC
CDR3 protein: CASSLTLSSYNEQFF

clone size: few
J gene: TRBJ1-3
D gene: .
V gene: TRBV9
CDR3 DNA: TGTGCCAGCAGCGTAAAGGGGTATGGAAACACCATATATTTT
CDR3 protein: CASSVKGYGNTIYF

clone size: .
J gene: TRBJ1-5
D gene: .
V gene: TRBV15
CDR3 DNA: TGTGCGCTCTTGGGGGGCCACACTCATGATGCACTGTGTAGCAATCAGCCCCAGCATTTT
CDR3 protein: CALLGGHTHDALCSNQPQHF

clone size: many
J gene: TRBJ1-4
D gene: .
V gene: TRBV20-1
CDR3 DNA: TGCAGTGCTAGCGCGGACGATGGTGAAAAACTGTTTTTT
CDR3 protein: CSASADDGEKLFF

clone size: .
J gene: TRBJ2-3
D gene: .
V gene: TRBV20-1
CDR3 DNA: TGCAGTGCTAGAGTCACTCGGAGCACAGATACGCAGTATTTT
CDR3 protein: CSARVTRSTDTQYF

clone size: many
J gene: TRBJ1-4
D gene: TRBD1
V gene: TRBV20-1
CDR3 DNA: TGCAGTGCTAGAGGAAGCAGGGGGGAAGAAAAACTGTTTTTT
CDR3 protein: CSARGSRGEEKLFF

clone size: few
J gene: TRBJ2-1
D gene: TRBD2
V gene: TRBV13
CDR3 DNA: TGTGCCAGCAGCCGAACCGGGACTAGCGGGAGGGGTGAGCAGTTCTTC
CDR3 protein: CASSRTGTSGRGEQFF

clone size: many
J gene: TRBJ2-1
D gene: TRBD2
V gene: TRBV20-1
CDR3 DNA: TGCAGTGCTAGAGTTCGTCTAGCGGGAGACAATGAGCAGTTCTTC
CDR3 protein: CSARVRLAGDNEQFF

clone size: many
J gene: TRBJ1-2
D gene: TRBD1
V gene: TRBV7-9
CDR3 DNA: TGTGCCATAACAGGGGACTATGGCTACACCTTC
CDR3 protein: CAITGDYGYTF

clone size: few
J gene: TRBJ2-4
D gene: .
V gene: TRBV11-2
CDR3 DNA: TGTGCCAGCAGCTTACTGACAGAAAACATTCAGTACTTC
CDR3 protein: CASSLLTENIQYF

clone size: many
J gene: TRBJ2-7
D gene: .
V gene: TRBV12-3/TRBV12-4
CDR3 DNA: TGTGCCAGCAGTCCGCAGGGTTTCTACGAGCAGTACTTC
CDR3 protein: CASSPQGFYEQYF

clone size: .
J gene: TRBJ2-7
D gene: TRBD1
V gene: TRBV12-3/TRBV12-4
CDR3 DNA: TGTGCCAGCAGTTTCCAGACAGGGCCGACCTACGAGCAGTACTTC
CDR3 protein: CASSFQTGPTYEQYF

clone size: many
J gene: TRBJ1-6
D gene: TRBD1
V gene: TRBV20-1
CDR3 DNA: TGCAGTGCCAGGGGGAGCTCAACCTTTAATTCACCCCTCCACTTT
CDR3 protein: CSARGSSTFNSPLHF